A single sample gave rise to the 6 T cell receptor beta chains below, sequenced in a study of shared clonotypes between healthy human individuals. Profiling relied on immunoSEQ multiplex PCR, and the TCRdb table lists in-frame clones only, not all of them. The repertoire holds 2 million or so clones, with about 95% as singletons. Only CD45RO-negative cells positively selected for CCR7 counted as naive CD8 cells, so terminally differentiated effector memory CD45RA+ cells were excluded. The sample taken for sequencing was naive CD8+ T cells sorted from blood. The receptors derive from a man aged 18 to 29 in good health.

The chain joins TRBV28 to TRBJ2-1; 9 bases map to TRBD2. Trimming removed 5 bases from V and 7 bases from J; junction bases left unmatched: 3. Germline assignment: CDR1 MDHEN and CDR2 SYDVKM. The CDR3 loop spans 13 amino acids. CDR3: CASSPAGGNEQFF. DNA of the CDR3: TGTGCCAGCAGTCCCGCGGGGGGGAATGAGCAGTTCTTC.

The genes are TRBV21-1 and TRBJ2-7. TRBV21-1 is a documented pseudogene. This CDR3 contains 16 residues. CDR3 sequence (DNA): TGTGCCAGCAGCAAAGTAGTGGGGCCCGAGGGTAACGAGCAGTACTTC. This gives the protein CASSKVVGPEGNEQYF.

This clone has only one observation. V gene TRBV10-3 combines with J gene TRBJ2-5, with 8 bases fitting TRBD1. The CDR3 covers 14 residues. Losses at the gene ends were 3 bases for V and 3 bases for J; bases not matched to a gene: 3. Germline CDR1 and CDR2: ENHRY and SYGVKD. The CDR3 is CAISEQGVEETQYF. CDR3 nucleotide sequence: TGTGCCATCAGTGAACAGGGGGTTGAAGAGACCCAGTACTTC.

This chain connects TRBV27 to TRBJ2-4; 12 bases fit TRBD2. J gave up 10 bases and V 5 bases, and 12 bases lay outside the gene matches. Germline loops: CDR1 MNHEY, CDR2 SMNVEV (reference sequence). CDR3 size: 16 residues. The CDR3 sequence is CASSPLAGGGLKIQYF. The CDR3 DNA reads TGTGCCAGCAGTCCACTAGCGGGGGGTGGACTGAAAATTCAGTACTTC.

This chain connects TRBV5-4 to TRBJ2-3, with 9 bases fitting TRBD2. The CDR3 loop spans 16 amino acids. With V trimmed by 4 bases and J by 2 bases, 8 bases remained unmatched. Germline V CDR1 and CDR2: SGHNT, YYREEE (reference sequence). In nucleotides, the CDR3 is TGTGCCAGCAGCCCGGGGACTAGCCGACTCACAGATACGCAGTATTTT. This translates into CASSPGTSRLTDTQYF.

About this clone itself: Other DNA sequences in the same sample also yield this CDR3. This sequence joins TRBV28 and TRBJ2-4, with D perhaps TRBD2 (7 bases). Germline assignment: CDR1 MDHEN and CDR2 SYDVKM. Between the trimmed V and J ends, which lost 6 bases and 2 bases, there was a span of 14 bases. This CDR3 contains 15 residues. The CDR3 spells CASSLEGGTKNIQYF. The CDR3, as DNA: TGTGCCAGCAGCCTCGAGGGGGGGACCAAAAACATTCAGTACTTC.